The T cell receptor (beta chain) described here comes from a study of blood T cell repertoires in COVID-19. About the research overall: Samples representing acute and convalescent COVID-19 were sourced from the United States, Italy and Spain.

The assay was immunoSEQ multiplex PCR, and TCRdb's table has in-frame clones only and misses some. The repertoire has 280,000 or so clones, around nine tenths of them found once; the top ten carry 6% to 7%. This CDR3 comprises 15 residues. In germline, CDR1 is LNHNV, CDR2 YYDKDF (reference sequence). The ends were cut back, 0 bases at V and 8 bases at J, with 16 bases in the middle. The specimen was PBMCs or T cells enriched from blood (not recorded which). The receptor was derived from a woman between 40 and 50 years old who had recovered from COVID-19. The chain couples TRBV15 to TRBJ1-1; a weak D match, TRBD1 (6 bases). The CDR3 DNA reads TGTGCCACCAGCAGAGAAACAGGGTTAAAGGCGGAAGCTTTCTTT. Residues: CATSRETGLKAEAFF.